The 10 T cell receptor beta chains below all came from one sample that was sequenced in a study of cytotoxic CD8 clonotypes in ibrutinib-treated CLL. Using immunoSEQ multiplex PCR, the repertoire was profiled, and TCRdb retains in-frame clones only, with some absent. The sample includes 110,000 to 150,000 clones, roughly 76% of them seen just once. The sequenced sample was PBMCs, obtained after 24 months of ibrutinib treatment. These receptors all stem from a human donor with chronic lymphocytic leukemia.

A few counts support this clone. In the same sample, other DNA sequences code for this CDR3. The chain recombines TRBV28 with TRBJ1-1; perhaps TRBD1 as D (6 bases). Trimming left V 3 bases short and J 4 bases short, with 12 bases between. This CDR3 spans 14 amino acids. Germline CDR1 reads MDHEN; CDR2 reads SYDVKM. CDR3 protein: CASSLGGLGTEAFF. The CDR3, as DNA: TGTGCCAGCAGTTTGGGGGGGCTCGGCACTGAAGCTTTCTTT.

The chain links TRBV2 to TRBJ2-5; D not resolved. The V end was cut by 4 bases, the J end by 4 bases, with 4 bases between. Germline V gives CDR1 SNHLY, CDR2 FYNNEI. CDR3 length: 11 residues. This CDR3 is CASSAGETQYF. In DNA form, the CDR3 reads TGTGCCAGCAGTGCCGGAGAGACCCAGTACTTC.

The chain uses TRBV7-9 and TRBJ2-1, with D perhaps TRBD1 (6 bases). The V and J ends lost 8 bases and 3 bases respectively, with 8 bases between them. Germline assignment: CDR1 SEHNR and CDR2 FQNEAQ (reference sequence). The length of the CDR3 is 12 residues. The CDR3 sequence: CASGGLYNEQFF. CDR3 sequence (DNA): TGTGCCAGCGGGGGCCTCTACAATGAGCAGTTCTTC.

The rearrangement joins TRBV7-6 to TRBJ2-2; TRBD1 is a possible D gene (6 bases). Trimming cost V 5 bases and J 7 bases, with 14 bases left between them. The CDR3 has 14 amino acids. From germline, CDR1 is SGHVS and CDR2 FNYEAQ. The CDR3 DNA reads as TGTGCCAGCAGCGGCAACAGGGTTGGCGGGGAGCTGTTTTTT. Translating it yields CASSGNRVGGELFF.

CDR3: CASSPRQAVGVYEQYF. DNA for the CDR3: TGTGCCAGCAGCCCCCGACAGGCGGTTGGAGTGTACGAGCAGTACTTC. V usage is TRBV9 and J usage is TRBJ2-7, with a tentative D call TRBD1 (6 bases). V gave up 4 bases and J gave up 4 bases, with 21 bases separating them. The CDR3 is 16 amino acids. Germline V gene sequence: CDR1 SGDLS, CDR2 YYNGEE.

The rearrangement links TRBV7-8 to TRBJ1-1, with D possibly matching TRBD1 (6 bases). The CDR3 spans 14 residues. The V gene's germline CDR1 is SGHVS and CDR2 FQNEAQ. V lost 5 bases to trimming and J lost 4 bases, with 14 bases between them. The CDR3 loop is CASSPPGEGTEAFF. CDR3 DNA sequence: TGTGCCAGCAGCCCCCCAGGGGAAGGCACTGAAGCTTTCTTT.

The rearrangement links TRBV9 to TRBJ2-1; D uncertain. This CDR3 region has 15 residues. Between the trimmed V and J ends, which lost 0 bases and 0 bases, there was a span of 7 bases. Germline CDR1 SGDLS, CDR2 YYNGEE. The CDR3 DNA reads as TGTGCCAGCAGCGTAGGCCAGCGCTCCTACAATGAGCAGTTCTTC. Translating it yields CASSVGQRSYNEQFF.

The chain employs TRBV5-1 and TRBJ2-7, with D perhaps assigned TRBD1 or TRBD2 (6 bases each). V shed 0 bases and J shed 3 bases, with 13 bases lying between them. This CDR3 region has 15 residues. Germline CDR1 and CDR2: SGHRS and YFSETQ. The CDR3 here is CASSLEGGRDYEQYF. The CDR3 coding sequence is TGCGCCAGCAGCTTGGAGGGGGGCCGGGACTACGAGCAGTACTTC.

This clone was observed once. The V gene is TRBV5-1, the J gene TRBJ2-2; 11 bases are shared with TRBD2. CDR1 is SGHRS and CDR2 is YFSETQ in the germline V gene. With 4 bases clipped from V and 6 bases from J, the junction kept 2 bases outside the gene matches. The CDR3 loop spans 14 amino acids. CDR3 sequence (DNA): TGCGCCAGCAGCGCGGGACTAGCGGCCGGGGAGCTGTTTTTT. This translates into CASSAGLAAGELFF.

The chain has TRBV25-1 and TRBJ2-2, with 8 bases that match TRBD1. The CDR3 contains 16 residues. The germline V gene encodes CDR1 MGHDK and CDR2 SYGVNS. Unmatched junction bases numbered 2, after V lost 2 bases and J lost 0 bases. The CDR3 bases are TGTGCCAGCAGTGAAGGGGGACAGGCGAACACCGGGGAGCTGTTTTTT. The encoded protein is CASSEGGQANTGELFF.